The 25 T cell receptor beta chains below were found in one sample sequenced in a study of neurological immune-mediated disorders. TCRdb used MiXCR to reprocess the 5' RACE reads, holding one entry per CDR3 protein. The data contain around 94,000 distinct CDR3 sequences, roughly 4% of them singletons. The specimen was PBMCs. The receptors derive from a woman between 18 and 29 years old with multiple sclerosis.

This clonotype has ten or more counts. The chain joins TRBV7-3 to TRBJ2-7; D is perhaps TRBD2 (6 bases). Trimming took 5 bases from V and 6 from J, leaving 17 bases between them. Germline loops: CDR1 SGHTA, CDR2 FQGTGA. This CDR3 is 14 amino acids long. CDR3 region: CASSPGGALLEQYF. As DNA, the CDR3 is TGTGCCAGCAGCCCCGGGGGAGCCCTACTCGAGCAGTACTTC.

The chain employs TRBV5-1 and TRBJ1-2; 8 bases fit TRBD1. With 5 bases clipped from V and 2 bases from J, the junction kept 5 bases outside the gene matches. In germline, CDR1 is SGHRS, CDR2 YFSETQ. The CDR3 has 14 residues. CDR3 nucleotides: TGCGCCAGCAGTGCCCGGACAGGGAACTATGGCTACACCTTC. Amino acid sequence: CASSARTGNYGYTF.

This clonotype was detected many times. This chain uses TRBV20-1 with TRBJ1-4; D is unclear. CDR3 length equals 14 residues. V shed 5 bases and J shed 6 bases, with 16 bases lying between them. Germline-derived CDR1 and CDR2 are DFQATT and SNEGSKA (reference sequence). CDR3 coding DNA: TGCAGTGCTGACCGAAACCTGCGGTATGAAAAACTGTTTTTT. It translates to CSADRNLRYEKLFF.

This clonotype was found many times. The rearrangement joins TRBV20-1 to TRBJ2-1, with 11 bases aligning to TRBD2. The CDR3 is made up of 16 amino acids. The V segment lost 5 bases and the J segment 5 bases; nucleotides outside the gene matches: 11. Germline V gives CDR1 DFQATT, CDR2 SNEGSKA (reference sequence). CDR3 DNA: TGCAGTGCTCAAGATAGCGGGGGGGCAGGGGACAATGAGCAGTTCTTC. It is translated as CSAQDSGGAGDNEQFF.

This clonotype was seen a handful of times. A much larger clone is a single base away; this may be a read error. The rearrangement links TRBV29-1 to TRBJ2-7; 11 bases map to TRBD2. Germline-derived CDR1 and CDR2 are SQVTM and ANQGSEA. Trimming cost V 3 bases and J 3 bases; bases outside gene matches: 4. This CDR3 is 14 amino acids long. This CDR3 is CSVEIAGGHYEQYF. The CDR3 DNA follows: TGCAGCGTTGAGATAGCGGGAGGGCACTACGAGCAGTACTTC.

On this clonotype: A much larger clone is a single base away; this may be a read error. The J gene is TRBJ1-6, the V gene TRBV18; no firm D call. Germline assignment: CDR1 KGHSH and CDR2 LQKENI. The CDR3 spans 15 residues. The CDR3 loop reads CASSPGTAYNSHLHF. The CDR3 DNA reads TGTGCCAGCTCACCAGGCACAGCTTATAATTCACACCTCCACTTT. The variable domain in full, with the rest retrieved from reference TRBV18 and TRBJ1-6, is NAGVMQNPRHLVRRRGQEARLRCSPMKGHSHVYWYRQLPEEGLKFMVYLQKENIIDESGMPKERFSAEFPKEGPSILRIQQVVRGDSAAYFCASSPGTAYNSHLHFGNGTRLTVT.

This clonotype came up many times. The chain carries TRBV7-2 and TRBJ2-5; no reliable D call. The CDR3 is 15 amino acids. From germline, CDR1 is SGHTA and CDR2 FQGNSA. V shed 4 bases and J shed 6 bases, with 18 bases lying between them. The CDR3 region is CASSSPRLEIKTQYF. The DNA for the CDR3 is TGTGCCAGCAGCTCTCCTAGACTGGAGATAAAGACCCAGTACTTC. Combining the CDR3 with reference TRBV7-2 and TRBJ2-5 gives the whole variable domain GAGVSQSPSNKVTEKGKDVELRCDPISGHTALYWYRQSLGQGLEFLIYFQGNSAPDKSGLPSDRFSAERTGGSVSTLTIQRTQQEDSAVYLCASSSPRLEIKTQYFGPGTRLLVL.

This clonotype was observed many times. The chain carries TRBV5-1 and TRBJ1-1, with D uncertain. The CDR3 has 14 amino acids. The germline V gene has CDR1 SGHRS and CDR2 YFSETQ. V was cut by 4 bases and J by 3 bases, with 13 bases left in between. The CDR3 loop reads CASSLAGGDTEAFF. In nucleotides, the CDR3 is TGCGCCAGCAGCCTGGCGGGTGGGGACACTGAAGCTTTCTTT.

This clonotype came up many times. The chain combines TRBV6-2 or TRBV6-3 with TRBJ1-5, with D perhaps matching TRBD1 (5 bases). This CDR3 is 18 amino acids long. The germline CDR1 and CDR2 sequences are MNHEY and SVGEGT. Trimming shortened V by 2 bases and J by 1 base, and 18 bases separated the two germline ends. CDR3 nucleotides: TGTGCCAGCAGTTACATTGTTCGTTCGGGGCCGAGCAATCAGCCCCAGCATTTT. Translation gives CASSYIVRSGPSNQPQHF.

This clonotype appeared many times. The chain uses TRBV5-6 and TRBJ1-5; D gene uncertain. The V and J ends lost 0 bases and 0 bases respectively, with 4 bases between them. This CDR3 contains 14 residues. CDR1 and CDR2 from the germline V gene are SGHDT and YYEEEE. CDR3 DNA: TGTGCCAGCAGCTTGGGACATAGCAATCAGCCCCAGCATTTT. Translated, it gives CASSLGHSNQPQHF.

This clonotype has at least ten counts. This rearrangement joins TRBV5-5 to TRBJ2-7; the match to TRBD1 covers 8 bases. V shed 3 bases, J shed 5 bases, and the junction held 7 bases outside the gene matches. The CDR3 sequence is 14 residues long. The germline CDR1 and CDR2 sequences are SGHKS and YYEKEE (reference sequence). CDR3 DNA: TGTGCCAGCAGCTCCCCGGACAGGGACCACGAGCAGTACTTC. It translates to CASSSPDRDHEQYF. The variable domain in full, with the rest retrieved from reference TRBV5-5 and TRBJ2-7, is DAGVTQSPTHLIKTRGQQVTLRCSPISGHKSVSWYQQVLGQGPQFIFQYYEKEERGRGNFPDRFSARQFPNYSSELNVNALLLGDSALYLCASSSPDRDHEQYFGPGTRLTVT.

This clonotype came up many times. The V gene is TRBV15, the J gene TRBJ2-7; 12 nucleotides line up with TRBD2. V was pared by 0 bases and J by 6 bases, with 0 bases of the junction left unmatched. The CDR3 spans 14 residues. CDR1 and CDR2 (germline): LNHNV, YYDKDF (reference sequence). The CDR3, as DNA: TGTGCCACCAGCAGAGAACTAGCGGGGGGCGAGCAGTACTTC. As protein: CATSRELAGGEQYF.

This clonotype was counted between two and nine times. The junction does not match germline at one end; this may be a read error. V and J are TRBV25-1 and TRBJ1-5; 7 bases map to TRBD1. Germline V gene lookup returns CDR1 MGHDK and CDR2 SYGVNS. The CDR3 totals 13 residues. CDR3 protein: CASSRQGSQPQNF. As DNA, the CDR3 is TGTGCCAGCAGCCGACAGGGTAGCCAGCCCCAGAATTTT.

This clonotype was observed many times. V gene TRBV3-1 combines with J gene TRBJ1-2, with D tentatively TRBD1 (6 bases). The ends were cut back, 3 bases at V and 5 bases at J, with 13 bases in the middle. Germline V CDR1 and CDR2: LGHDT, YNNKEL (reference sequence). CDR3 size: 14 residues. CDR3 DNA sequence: TGTGCCAGCAGCCATTCCGGGACAACGTATGGCTACACCTTC. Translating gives CASSHSGTTYGYTF.

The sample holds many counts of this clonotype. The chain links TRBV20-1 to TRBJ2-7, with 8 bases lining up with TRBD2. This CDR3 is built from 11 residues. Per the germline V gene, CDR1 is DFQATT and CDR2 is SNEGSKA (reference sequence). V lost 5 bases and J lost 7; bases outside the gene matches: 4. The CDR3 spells CSAGTRVEQYF. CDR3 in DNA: TGCAGTGCTGGGACTAGAGTGGAGCAGTACTTC.

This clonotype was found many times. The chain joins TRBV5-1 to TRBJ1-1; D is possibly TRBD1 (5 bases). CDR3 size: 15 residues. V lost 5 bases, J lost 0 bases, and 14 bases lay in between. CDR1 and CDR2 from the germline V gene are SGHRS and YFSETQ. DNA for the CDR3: TGCGCCAGCAGGCAAGGTGCGGGGGTGAACACTGAAGCTTTCTTT. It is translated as CASRQGAGVNTEAFF. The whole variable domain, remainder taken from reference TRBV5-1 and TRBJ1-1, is KAGVTQTPRYLIKTRGQQVTLSCSPISGHRSVSWYQQTPGQGLQFLFEYFSETQRNKGNFPGRFSGRQFSNSRSEMNVSTLELGDSALYLCASRQGAGVNTEAFFGQGTRLTVV.

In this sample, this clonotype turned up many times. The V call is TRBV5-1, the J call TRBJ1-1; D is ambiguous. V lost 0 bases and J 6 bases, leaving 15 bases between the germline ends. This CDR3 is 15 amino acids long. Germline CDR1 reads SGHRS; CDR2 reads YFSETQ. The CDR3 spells CASSLGIAAGPEAFF. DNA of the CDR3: TGCGCCAGCAGCTTGGGTATTGCTGCAGGCCCTGAAGCTTTCTTT.

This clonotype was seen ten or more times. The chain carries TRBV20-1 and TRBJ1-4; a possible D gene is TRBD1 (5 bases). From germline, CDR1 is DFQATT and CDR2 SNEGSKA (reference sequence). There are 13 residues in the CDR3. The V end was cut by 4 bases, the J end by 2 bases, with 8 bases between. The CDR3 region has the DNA TGCAGTGCTACCGGGGCTACTAATGAAAAACTGTTTTTT. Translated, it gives CSATGATNEKLFF.

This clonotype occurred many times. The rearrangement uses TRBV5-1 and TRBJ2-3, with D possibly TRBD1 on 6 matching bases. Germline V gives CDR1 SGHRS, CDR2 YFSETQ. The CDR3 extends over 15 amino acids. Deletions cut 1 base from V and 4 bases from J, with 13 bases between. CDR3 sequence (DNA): TGCGCCAGCAGCTTGACTGTCAGGGGCCCAGATACGCAGTATTTT. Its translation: CASSLTVRGPDTQYF.

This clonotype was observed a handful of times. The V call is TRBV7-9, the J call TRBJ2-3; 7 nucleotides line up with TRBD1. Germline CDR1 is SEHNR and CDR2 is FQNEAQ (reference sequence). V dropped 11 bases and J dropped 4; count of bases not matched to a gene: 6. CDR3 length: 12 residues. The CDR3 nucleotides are TGTGCCGGTAGTCAGGGGGCAGATACGCAGTATTTT. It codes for CAGSQGADTQYF.

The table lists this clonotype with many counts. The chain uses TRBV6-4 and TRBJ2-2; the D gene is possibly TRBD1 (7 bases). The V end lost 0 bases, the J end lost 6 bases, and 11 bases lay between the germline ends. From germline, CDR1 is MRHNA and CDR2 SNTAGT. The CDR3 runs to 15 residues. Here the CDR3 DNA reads TGTGCCAGCAGTGACTCGGAGGGGGCGTCCGGGGAGCTGTTTTTT. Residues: CASSDSEGASGELFF.

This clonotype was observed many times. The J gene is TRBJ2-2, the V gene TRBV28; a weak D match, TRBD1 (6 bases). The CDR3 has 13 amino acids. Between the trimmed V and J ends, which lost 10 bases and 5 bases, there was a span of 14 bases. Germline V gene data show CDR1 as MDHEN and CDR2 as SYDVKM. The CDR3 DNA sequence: TGTGCCATCTTCCAGCAGGGGACCGGGGAGCTGTTTTTT. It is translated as CAIFQQGTGELFF.

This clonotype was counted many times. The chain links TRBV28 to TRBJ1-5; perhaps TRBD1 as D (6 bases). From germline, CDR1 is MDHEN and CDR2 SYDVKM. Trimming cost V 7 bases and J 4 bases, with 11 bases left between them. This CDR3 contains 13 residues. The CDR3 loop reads CASKRGGNQPQHF. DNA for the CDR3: TGTGCCAGCAAACGAGGGGGAAATCAGCCCCAGCATTTT.

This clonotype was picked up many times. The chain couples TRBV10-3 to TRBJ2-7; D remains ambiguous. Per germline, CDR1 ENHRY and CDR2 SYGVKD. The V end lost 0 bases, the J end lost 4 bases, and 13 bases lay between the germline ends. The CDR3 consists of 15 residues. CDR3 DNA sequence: TGTGCCATCAGTGAGTCTGCAGGAGAAACTTACGAGCAGTACTTC. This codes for CAISESAGETYEQYF.

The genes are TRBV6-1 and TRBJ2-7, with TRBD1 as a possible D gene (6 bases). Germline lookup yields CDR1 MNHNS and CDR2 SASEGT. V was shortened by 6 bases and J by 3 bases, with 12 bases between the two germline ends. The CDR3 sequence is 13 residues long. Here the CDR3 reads CASSGQPGYEQYF. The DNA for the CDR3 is TGTGCCAGCAGCGGACAGCCTGGCTACGAGCAGTACTTC.